This record concerns one T cell receptor beta chain sequence. Its antigen is currently not known. It has no much larger one-base neighbor in the sample; base qualities were not kept. These data belong to a study of shared clonotypes between healthy human individuals (dated by TCRdb to 2020 to 2022). At the level of the whole study: Three men and a couple of women, aged 18 to 49 years, made up the cohort. For each donor, CD4 naive and CD4 memory were each run on three plates, CD8 naive on two plates, and CD8 memory on one plate. To estimate repertoire size and how much clonotype sharing occurs between individuals, the study deeply sequenced the blood TCR repertoires of several healthy adults. Different laboratories and diverse techniques were used to prepare libraries and sequence TCR repertoires, to increase sequencing depth and limit assay-specific biases. Leukapheresis yielded between about 0.85 and 10 billion PBMCs per donor.

What the authors observed across the whole study: Across a handful of donors, approximately 5% of naive CD4, around 3.5% of naive CD8, roughly 2.3% of memory CD4, and approximately 0.42% of memory CD8 clonotypes were shared. The small number of donors limited the genetic and exposure-history diversity represented. Even with the large sequencing depth, rarefaction of the sorted-subset datasets indicated that sequencing was incomplete. Naive subsets generally had larger estimated clonotype richness than memory subsets did. Compared with non-shared clonotypes, clonotypes shared by all four sorted-subset donors had higher generation probabilities. Based on pairwise subsampling, the degree of clonotype sharing among donors was expected to be affected by sequencing depth. Only blood was sampled, and tissue TCR repertoires likely differ from those in blood.

In the germline V gene (reference sequence), CDR1 corresponds to SEHNR and CDR2 to FQNEAQ. The CDR3 runs 18 amino acids, cysteine and phenylalanine included. CDR3 DNA is the only sequence kept; it has 54 bases, read in frame from the first base. After removal of 5 bases from V and 4 bases from J, the junction retains 15 bases not matched to a gene. CD8 naive samples were obtained by positive selection for CCR7 among CD45RO-negative cells, yielding a CD45RA+CCR7+ population from which TemRA cells were excluded. The donors were healthy, HIV-negative adults with no recently reported acute infections or vaccinations. Every donor was a Caucasian adult residing in Nashville, Tennessee, USA. After blood collection by leukapheresis, PBMCs were isolated using Ficoll-Histopaque density gradient centrifugation and then cryopreserved in the vapor phase of liquid nitrogen. Analytical flow cytometry was used to check the purity and quantity of every magnetically sorted T cell population. Genomic DNA was isolated from every sorted fraction and measured by UV absorbance on a Nanodrop 2000c.

Using the deep immunoSEQ assay, TCR CDR3 regions were amplified from genomic DNA by multiplex PCR. For each cell subset, the extracted genomic DNA was distributed evenly across all wells of several immunoSEQ 96-well plates, and each plate served as one replicate. For sorted subsets, 150 to 250 ng of genomic DNA, equivalent to around 29,000 T cell genomes, went into each replicate PCR. Purified libraries were measured with a Qubit 3.0 fluorometer, size-checked on a Bioanalyzer 2100, and measured again with the KAPA Library Quantification kit. Every immunoSEQ 96-well plate was sequenced on a dedicated single-read 150-cycle Illumina NextSeq 550 flow cell. For the original study's pipeline: Because only junctional sequences without quality scores were contained in the immunoSEQ output, filtering matching that applied to full-length reads could not be performed. Sequences were annotated with PyIR, a Python wrapper for IgBLAST v1.9, and V/J genes and CDR3 were assigned using IMGT germline references. Reads with weak V/J assignments (E-value above 1e-6), missing CDR3, stop codons, out-of-frame junctions, or ambiguous translated residues were removed. V3J clonotypes were defined as sequences sharing the same inferred V gene, J gene, and CDR3 amino acid sequence. Percentage overlap between repertoires was calculated by dividing the number of shared unique clonotypes by the size of the smaller repertoire. Richness of each repertoire was evaluated using RTK rarefaction, the Chao1 estimator, and Recon v2.1 estimates of unobserved clonotypes. Generation probabilities for all TCRbeta clonotypes obtained by the gDNA method from a handful of donors were computed using OLGA. In TCRdb, the immuneACCESS table is reduced to in-frame sequences with V and J assigned. These tables do not hold every clone; where another copy was compared, an unresolved V gene accounts for under half, and the others remain unexplained. V and J calls and clone size are those listed in that table; D and trimming were worked out from the DNA. The table for this sample lists just over 2,000,000 clones; about 94% of them were counted only once. 1% to 1.3% of the sample is held by the ten biggest clonotypes.

The chain is made from TRBV7-9 and TRBJ1-3; 9 middle bases align to TRBD1. This clonotype was obtained from a man younger than 35 in good health. The source material was naive CD8+ T cells sorted from blood. Interpreted using the paper, the cell subset or site label stands for: CD45RA+CCR7+. The CDR3 is CASSLLPGQGTGGNTIYF. The DNA sequence follows: TGTGCCAGCAGCCTCCTCCCGGGACAGGGAACGGGCGGAAACACCATATATTTT. Beyond the CDR3, the reference TRBV7-9 and TRBJ1-3 genes provide the residues; the full variable domain reads: DTGVSQNPRHKITKRGQNVTFRCDPISEHNRLYWYRQTLGQGPEFLTYFQNEAQLEKSRLLSDRFSAERPKGSFSTLEIQRTEQGDSAMYLCASSLLPGQGTGGNTIYFGEGSWLTVV.